A selection of T cell receptor beta chains follows, all from one sample in a study of T cell responses to AZD1222 COVID-19 vaccine. Libraries were prepared by immunoSEQ multiplex PCR; TCRdb keeps only in-frame clonotypes and omits some of them. The sample contains roughly 160,000 clones, 90% to 95% of which appear only once. The specimen was peripheral blood, collected on day 0 of MenACWY control vaccination. The source of these receptors is an adult in good health. Both conserved end residues are part of each CDR3. D genes are given only for firm matches. Where a row states a size, it is once, few, many or the class of an expanded clone; other rows omit it.

TRBJ1-2 | TRBV10-2 | - | - | TGCGCCAGCAGCGCCCTTAAATCGACAGTCTATGGCTACACCTTC | CASSALKSTVYGYTF
TRBJ2-3 | TRBV15 | TRBD2 | once | TGTGCCACCAGCGCTAGACTAGCGGGAGGTGCAGATACGCAGTATTTT | CATSARLAGGADTQYF
TRBJ2-2 | TRBV12-5 | - | - | TGTGCTAGTGGTTTGCCCCTCTGCTGGCTATCGCGCACCGGGGAGCTGTTTTTT | CASGLPLCWLSRTGELFF
TRBJ1-5 | TRBV2 | - | - | TGTGCCAGCAGTCAAGACACGGGGAGCAATCAGCCCCAGCATTTT | CASSQDTGSNQPQHF
TRBJ1-4 | TRBV27 | - | once | TGTGCCAGCAGTTTGGCGAGACAGCTTAATGAAAAACTGTTTTTT | CASSLARQLNEKLFF
TRBJ2-7 | TRBV6-5 | - | - | TGTGCCAGCAGTTCCAGGGACGGACAAGCCTACGAGCAGTACTTC | CASSSRDGQAYEQYF
TRBJ2-7 | TRBV24-1 | TRBD2 | - | TGTGCCACCAAACCCACTAGCGGGAGTCTCTACGAGCAGTACTTC | CATKPTSGSLYEQYF
TRBJ2-5 | TRBV24-1 | - | - | TGTGCCACCAGTGTAACGGGTTTTATCGAGACCCAGTACTTC | CATSVTGFIETQYF
TRBJ1-5 | TRBV2 | - | - | TGTGCCAGCAGTGAGAGTAGGAGGAATCAGCCCCAGCATTTT | CASSESRRNQPQHF
TRBJ1-1 | TRBV6-2/TRBV6-3 | TRBD1 | - | TGTGCCAGCAGTAGGGGACAGGGGACGCCTGAAGCTTTCTTT | CASSRGQGTPEAFF
TRBJ1-2 | TRBV4-1 | - | - | TGCGCCAGCAGCCAAGAGGTGGTCTCTCTTGGATGGGATGGCTACACCTTC | CASSQEVVSLGWDGYTF
TRBJ2-5 | TRBV11-3 | - | - | TGTGCCAGCAGCCTGGGACTGGCGCAAGAGACCCAGTACTTC | CASSLGLAQETQYF
TRBJ2-1 | TRBV7-2 | - | - | TGTGCCAGCAGCCAACATAGGAATGAGCAGTTCTTC | CASSQHRNEQFF
TRBJ2-5 | TRBV9 | - | - | TGTGCCAGCAGCCCCCGGGTCACCCAAGAGACCCAGTACTTC | CASSPRVTQETQYF
TRBJ1-1 | TRBV4-1 | - | - | TGCGCCAGCAGCCATCAGGTGGCTCGCACTGAAGCTTTCTTT | CASSHQVARTEAFF
TRBJ2-7 | TRBV29-1 | - | - | TGCAGCGTTGGACGGTCCGACTACGAGCAGTACTTC | CSVGRSDYEQYF
TRBJ2-1 | TRBV28 | TRBD1 | - | TGTGCCAGCAGTTCTTCCGGGACAGGATCCTACAATGAGCAGTTCTTC | CASSSSGTGSYNEQFF
TRBJ1-2 | TRBV5-4 | - | few | TGTGCCAGCAGCAAAACCCGGGACCGCTACTATGGCTACACCTTC | CASSKTRDRYYGYTF
TRBJ1-6 | TRBV27 | TRBD1 | - | TGTGCCAGCAGCTTGGACAGGAGCAATTCACCCCTCCACTTT | CASSLDRSNSPLHF
TRBJ2-6 | TRBV30 | - | few | TGTGCCTGGGAAGTCGGGGCCAACGTCCTGACTTTC | CAWEVGANVLTF
TRBJ1-5 | TRBV11-2 | TRBD1 | - | TGTGCCAGCAGCCCTGGGACAGCTAGCAATCAGCCCCAGCATTTT | CASSPGTASNQPQHF
TRBJ2-3 | TRBV14 | TRBD1 | - | TGTGCCAGCAGCCACAAGACAGGGTTGGGTACGCAGTATTTT | CASSHKTGLGTQYF
TRBJ2-2 | TRBV4-2 | TRBD2 | - | TGTGCCAGCAGCCAGGGGGGAGGGACCGGGGAGCTGTTTTTT | CASSQGGGTGELFF
TRBJ2-5 | TRBV12-3/TRBV12-4 | - | once | TGTGCCAGCAGTTTAGGTCTACAAGAGACCCAGTACTTC | CASSLGLQETQYF
TRBJ1-5 | TRBV11-2 | - | - | TGTGCCAGCAGCTCACACAATCAGCCCCAGCATTTT | CASSSHNQPQHF
TRBJ2-1 | TRBV29-1 | TRBD2 | - | TGCAGCGTTGAGGGGGGAGGGCCCTCAGGGAATGAGCAGTTCTTC | CSVEGGGPSGNEQFF
TRBJ2-3 | TRBV7-6 | TRBD2 | - | TGTGCCAGCAGCCCGCAGGGACTAGCGGGAGTCACAGATACGCAGTATTTT | CASSPQGLAGVTDTQYF
TRBJ2-5 | TRBV11-3 | TRBD1 | - | TGTGCCAGCAGCTTAGGTACAGGGGGCGGACAAGAGACCCAGTACTTC | CASSLGTGGGQETQYF
TRBJ2-1 | TRBV28 | - | - | TGTGCCAGCAGTTTGGCCTACAATGAGCAGTTCTTC | CASSLAYNEQFF
TRBJ2-1 | TRBV14 | - | once | TGTGCCAGCAGCCAAGAGGGACACATGAAAGCCGGCGTTGGGAAGTACAATGAGCAGTTCTTC | CASSQEGHMKAGVGKYNEQFF
TRBJ2-2 | TRBV5-1 | - | - | TGCGCCAGCAGCTTGACAGCTTTGAACACCGGGGAGCTGTTTTTT | CASSLTALNTGELFF
TRBJ1-4 | TRBV15 | - | - | TGTGCCACCAGCAGAGATCCCAGGTCGGGTAATGAAAAACTGTTTTTT | CATSRDPRSGNEKLFF
TRBJ1-1 | TRBV28 | - | once | TGTGCCAGCACCCGCCGGGACACTGCGCGGGTCCCTGAAGCTTTCTTT | CASTRRDTARVPEAFF
TRBJ2-1 | TRBV11-2 | TRBD1 | - | TGTGCCAGCAGCTTAGTAACAGGGGAATCCTACAATGAGCAGTTCTTC | CASSLVTGESYNEQFF
TRBJ2-1 | TRBV9 | - | - | TGTGCCAGCAGCGCCCGACAGGCCTCCTACAATGAGCAGTTCTTC | CASSARQASYNEQFF
TRBJ2-4 | TRBV5-8 | - | - | TGTGCCAGCAGCCCCACCGAGTATGGCATTCAGTACTTC | CASSPTEYGIQYF
TRBJ1-6 | TRBV29-1 | - | - | TGCAGCGTGCTAGACAGTTGGGGTTCACCCCTCCACTTT | CSVLDSWGSPLHF
TRBJ1-1 | TRBV2 | - | - | TGTGCCAGCAGTGAAGCCCGGGGCAGGAATGTGGAAGCTTTCTTT | CASSEARGRNVEAFF
TRBJ1-1 | TRBV6-4 | - | once | TGTGCCAGCAGTAAACAGGGTGGGGACACTGAAGCTTTCTTT | CASSKQGGDTEAFF
TRBJ2-3 | TRBV7-2 | - | - | TGTGCCAGCGAGGTAGGGGGAGGTGCGGGAGATACGCAGTATTTT | CASEVGGGAGDTQYF
TRBJ1-1 | TRBV4-1 | TRBD1 | - | TGCGCCAGCAGCCAAGAGGACAGGGGGGTCGTTGAAGCTTTCTTT | CASSQEDRGVVEAFF
TRBJ2-3 | TRBV11-2 | TRBD2 | - | TGTGCCAGCAGCTTACCGGGACTAGCGGGGAGCACAGATACGCAGTATTTT | CASSLPGLAGSTDTQYF
TRBJ2-7 | TRBV4-1 | - | - | TGCGCCAGCAGCCAAACCGGGCTCTCCCAGGGGCAGTACTTC | CASSQTGLSQGQYF
TRBJ2-2 | TRBV4-3 | TRBD2 | - | TGCGCCAGCAGCCAAGACCCAGGGAGAGCGGGAGGGAGCACCGGGGAGCTGTTTTTT | CASSQDPGRAGGSTGELFF
TRBJ2-1 | TRBV5-6 | - | - | TGTGCCAGCAGCTTGCCGTTCGAGACCGAGAGGTTGGTCTTC | CASSLPFETERLVF
TRBJ1-2 | TRBV4-1 | - | once | TGCGCCAGCAGCCAAGCCGGGGACTTCTATGGCTACACCTTC | CASSQAGDFYGYTF
TRBJ2-1 | TRBV15 | TRBD1 | - | TGTGCCACCAGCAGAGAGACAGGGGCTTACAATGAGCAGTTCTTC | CATSRETGAYNEQFF
TRBJ1-2 | TRBV6-6 | - | - | TGTGCCAGCAGTTATAGTCGAGGGACCTATGGCTACACCTTC | CASSYSRGTYGYTF
TRBJ2-2 | TRBV29-1 | - | - | TGCAGCGTTGGATCGGCGAACACCGGGGAGCTGTTTTTT | CSVGSANTGELFF
TRBJ1-2 | TRBV27 | - | - | TGTGCCAGCAGGCCCGAGGAGACTAACTATGGCTACACCTTC | CASRPEETNYGYTF
TRBJ1-1 | TRBV7-8 | TRBD1 | once | TGTGCCAGCAGCCGAGACAGGGCAAACATGAACACTGAAGCTTTCTTT | CASSRDRANMNTEAFF
TRBJ2-1 | TRBV28 | TRBD1 | - | TGTGCCAGCCGCTATACGGACAGGGGCTATGAGCAGTTCTTC | CASRYTDRGYEQFF
TRBJ2-1 | TRBV19 | TRBD2 | once | TGTGCCAGTAGGGGACTAGCGGGGAAAGAGCAGTTCTTC | CASRGLAGKEQFF
TRBJ2-5 | TRBV11-2 | - | - | TGTGCCAGCAGCCCCCGGCCCGAAGAGACCCAGTACTTC | CASSPRPEETQYF